Listed here are 19 T cell receptor beta chains from one sample, sequenced in a study of CD8 T cells in ankylosing spondylitis. Each CDR3 protein is one row after TCRdb ran MiXCR on the 5' RACE reads. The data hold some 240,000 distinct CDR3 sequences, with approximately 7.3% observed a single time. For these TCRs, the target antigens are not known. The study, taken as a whole, reports: Characteristic, it appeared, of ankylosing spondylitis blood was a TCR beta motif of fewer than 10 highly homologous variants.

The sample consisted of blood, either unsorted or a sorted T cell fraction (not recorded which). These receptors all come from a male donor with ankylosing spondylitis.

This clonotype has ten or more counts. The rearrangement joins TRBV4-3 to TRBJ2-5; the match to TRBD2 covers 11 bases. Germline trimming cut 3 bases from V and 2 bases from J; bases unmatched to any gene: 2. This CDR3 contains 15 residues. From germline, CDR1 is LGHNA and CDR2 YSLEER. The CDR3 DNA sequence: TGCGCCAGCAGCCAGGGGACTAGCGGACAAGAGACCCAGTACTTC. As protein: CASSQGTSGQETQYF.

This clonotype was observed at least ten times. The J gene is TRBJ1-1, the V gene TRBV12-3 or TRBV12-4; the D gene is possibly TRBD1 (5 bases). This CDR3 is built from 12 residues. Trimming stripped 7 bases from V and 4 bases from J, with 10 bases between. The CDR3 DNA follows: TGTGCCAGCACCGGGACCGGCACTGAAGCTTTCTTT. Its protein product is CASTGTGTEAFF.

A word on this clonotype: Mismatch with germline at one junction end may stem from a read error. The chain combines TRBV20-1 with TRBJ2-4, with 7 bases identical to TRBD1. This CDR3 has 16 amino acids. Germline CDR1 and CDR2: DFQATT and SNEGSKA (reference sequence). Here the CDR3 DNA reads TGCTGTGCTAGAGGGGGCTTACAGGGATCCAAAAACATTCAGTACTTC. It encodes CCARGGLQGSKNIQYF.

This clonotype has a handful of counts. The V and J genes are TRBV6-2 or TRBV6-3 and TRBJ2-1; 8 nucleotides agree with TRBD2. With V trimmed by 2 bases and J by 5 bases, 8 bases remained unmatched. CDR1 is MNHEY, CDR2 SVGEGT, per germline. The CDR3 runs to 16 residues. CDR3 region: CASSYTTSGRHNEQFF. Here the CDR3 DNA reads TGTGCCAGCAGTTACACCACTAGCGGAAGACACAATGAGCAGTTCTTC.

This clonotype was detected ten times or more. The chain uses TRBV12-3 or TRBV12-4 and TRBJ2-1; D is possibly TRBD2 (5 bases). The CDR3 loop spans 12 amino acids. Between the trimmed V and J ends, which lost 8 bases and 9 bases, there was a span of 14 bases. CDR3 region: CASGGNTGEQFF. In DNA form, the CDR3 reads TGTGCCAGCGGAGGCAACACGGGTGAGCAGTTCTTC.

This clonotype was counted many times. The V and J genes are TRBV7-9 and TRBJ2-2; possible D gene TRBD2, 5 bases. Germline-derived CDR1 and CDR2 are SEHNR and FQNEAQ (reference sequence). The length of the CDR3 is 17 residues. V lost 1 base and J lost 0, with 12 bases in between. The CDR3 DNA follows: TGTGCCAGCAGCTTAGGGCTGCGGGTTGCGAACACCGGGGAGCTGTTTTTT. Translating gives CASSLGLRVANTGELFF.

This clonotype appeared many times. The V call is TRBV9, the J call TRBJ1-3; no clear D. The V and J ends lost 0 bases and 4 bases respectively, with 2 bases between them. Germline CDR1 reads SGDLS; CDR2 reads YYNGEE. CDR3 size: 12 residues. CDR3 in amino acids: CASSVGGNTIYF. The CDR3 DNA follows: TGTGCCAGCAGCGTAGGGGGAAACACCATATATTTT.

This clonotype was seen ten or more times. The V gene is TRBV7-8, the J gene TRBJ2-7; D not resolved. The V and J ends lost 4 bases and 4 bases respectively, with 5 bases between them. The length of the CDR3 is 11 residues. The germline V gene encodes CDR1 SGHVS and CDR2 FQNEAQ. The CDR3 DNA is TGTGCCAGCAGCTATAAATACGAGCAGTACTTC. Residues: CASSYKYEQYF.

This clonotype was detected only a few times. This chain connects TRBV4-1 to TRBJ2-2, with D unresolved. Between the trimmed V and J ends, which lost 0 bases and 6 bases, there was a span of 11 bases. The CDR3 loop spans 15 amino acids. CDR1 MGHRA and CDR2 YSYEKL come from the germline V gene. In nucleotides, the CDR3 is TGCGCCAGCAGCCAAGATCCCAGCCTCGCCGGGGAGCTGTTTTTT. Amino acid sequence: CASSQDPSLAGELFF.

In this sample, this clonotype turned up many times. This CDR3 is CSVEGQPGNYGYTF. The CDR3 nucleotides read TGCAGCGTCGAGGGACAGCCTGGGAACTATGGCTACACCTTC. The V gene is TRBV29-1, the J gene TRBJ1-2; TRBD1 matches 7 bases. Trimming removed 6 bases from V and 2 bases from J; junction bases left unmatched: 9. The germline V gene encodes CDR1 SQVTM and CDR2 ANQGSEA. The CDR3 is 14 amino acids.

V usage is TRBV12-3 or TRBV12-4 and J usage is TRBJ2-3, with D tentatively TRBD2 (6 bases). The CDR3 contains 14 residues. V was pared by 1 base and J by 2 bases, with 7 bases between. The CDR3 region is CASSLGGDTDTQYF. The CDR3 coding sequence is TGTGCCAGCAGTTTAGGCGGGGACACAGATACGCAGTATTTT.

At least ten counts were recorded for this clonotype. This chain's CDR3 is CASSDANEQFF. The CDR3 DNA sequence: TGTGCCAGCAGCGACGCCAATGAGCAGTTCTTC. The chain joins TRBV4-2 to TRBJ2-1, with D uncertain. Trimming removed 5 bases from V and 6 bases from J, with 5 bases in between. Germline CDR1 is LGHNA and CDR2 is YNFKEQ. This CDR3 is 11 amino acids long.

This clonotype showed up many times. This chain links TRBV10-2 with TRBJ2-7, with no clear D. The ends were cut back, 3 bases at V and 6 bases at J, with 9 bases in the middle. This CDR3 spans 12 amino acids. CDR1 and CDR2 (germline): WSHSY, SAAADI. As DNA, the CDR3 is TGCGCCAGCAGTGACTGGGCACCCGAGCAGTACTTC. As protein: CASSDWAPEQYF.

This clonotype appeared many times. This sequence joins TRBV15 and TRBJ2-7; D gene unclear. Trimming stripped 2 bases from V and 2 bases from J, with 16 bases between. This CDR3 contains 16 residues. Germline assignment: CDR1 LNHNV and CDR2 YYDKDF (reference sequence). Here the CDR3 reads CATSRYQAQDPYEQYF. The CDR3 region has the DNA TGTGCCACCAGCAGATACCAAGCGCAGGACCCCTACGAGCAGTACTTC.

This chain joins TRBV20-1 and TRBJ2-7; D possibly corresponds to TRBD1 (5 bases). Germline-derived CDR1 and CDR2 are DFQATT and SNEGSKA (reference sequence). The V gene lost 0 bases and the J gene lost 6 bases, with 15 bases spanning the gap. The CDR3 is 14 residues long. The CDR3 bases are TGCAGTGCTAGAGACCGGGCGACAGTAAGCGAGCAGTACTTC. It encodes CSARDRATVSEQYF.

This clonotype was detected many times. The chain carries TRBV27 and TRBJ1-1; D is unresolved. Per the germline V gene, CDR1 is MNHEY and CDR2 is SMNVEV (reference sequence). The ends were cut back, 3 bases at V and 6 bases at J, with 11 bases in the middle. The CDR3 loop spans 13 amino acids. CDR3 loop: CASSLAPVAEAFF. Here the CDR3 DNA reads TGTGCCAGCAGTTTGGCCCCCGTCGCTGAAGCTTTCTTT.

CDR3 sequence: CASSYNHPGRVGSYEQYF. The CDR3 nucleotides are TGTGCCAGCAGTTATAACCACCCCGGCAGGGTCGGGTCCTACGAGCAGTACTTC. V gene TRBV6-5 combines with J gene TRBJ2-7; D may be TRBD1 (5 bases). Deletions cut 3 bases from V and 1 base from J, with 22 bases between. Germline loops: CDR1 MNHEY, CDR2 SVGAGI. This CDR3 spans 18 amino acids.

The chain is built from TRBV6-5 and TRBJ2-3, with no clear D. V was shortened by 0 bases and J by 7 bases, with 2 bases between the two germline ends. The CDR3 runs 11 residues. CDR1 is MNHEY and CDR2 is SVGAGI in the germline V gene. The CDR3 DNA reads TGTGCCAGCAGTTACTCGCATACGCAGTATTTT. Translating it yields CASSYSHTQYF.

This clonotype was seen repeatedly, ten times or more. This chain uses TRBV5-1 with TRBJ2-1, with 10 bases matching TRBD2. The CDR3 runs to 18 residues. After removal of 2 bases from V and 1 base from J, the junction contained 9 bases not matched to a gene. CDR1 and CDR2 from the germline V gene are SGHRS and YFSETQ. In nucleotides, the CDR3 is TGCGCCAGCAGCTTATCTAGCGGGAGACGAGCGTCCTACAATGAGCAGTTCTTC. Protein product: CASSLSSGRRASYNEQFF.